This T cell receptor beta chain was profiled in a study of blood T cell repertoires in COVID-19. On the study more broadly: Collection of acute and convalescent COVID-19 samples took place in the United States, Italy and Spain. PBMCs, B-cell-depleted T cells, or T cells were the source of the cDNA or gDNA that made up the material.

This CDR3 is built from 14 residues. The V end lost 2 bases, the J end lost 6 bases, and 14 bases lay between the germline ends. Germline V gene lookup returns CDR1 LGHDT and CDR2 YNNKEL (reference sequence). Study members were between about 18 and 100 years old and lived in 20 to 30 US regions. In the original processing: Reference gene primer amplification gave estimated nucleated cell counts. Data came from immunoSEQ multiplex PCR; TCRdb stores just in-frame clones and leaves some out. That table is the source of V, J and clone size, and D and trimming were worked out from the DNA. Here the sample spans some 300,000 clones, around nine tenths being singletons.

Sequencing was carried out using PBMCs or T cells enriched from blood (not recorded which). The J gene is TRBJ2-7, the V gene TRBV3-1 (or the pseudogene TRBV3-2), with D possibly matching TRBD2 (6 bases). The TCR was taken from a woman aged 40 to 55 who had recovered from COVID-19. The CDR3 region has the DNA TGTGCCAGCAGCCAAAGTTGGGGGGTGGCCGAGCAGTACTTC. It translates to CASSQSWGVAEQYF.